This T cell receptor beta chain comes out of a study of blood T cell repertoires in COVID-19. For the study at large: Donors in the United States, Italy and Spain gave samples during acute or convalescent COVID-19.

A Seattle source enrolled patients during active infection and followed them longitudinally. This CDR3 has 15 residues. CDR1 is LNHDA and CDR2 is SQIVND in the germline V gene (reference sequence). With 7 bases clipped from V and 2 bases from J, the junction kept 8 bases outside the gene matches. The authors' processing: The assay estimated nucleated cells by amplifying reference gene primers. Generated by immunoSEQ multiplex PCR, the TCRdb table keeps only in-frame clones and is missing some. For V, J and clone size, that table is used; D and trimming come from the DNA. The sample lists about 250,000 clones; 90% were seen once.

The chain joins TRBV19 to TRBJ1-3; 7 nucleotides line up with TRBD1. The receptor's source is a woman aged 60-70 years with COVID-19, enrolled during active disease. Input material: peripheral blood. The CDR3, as DNA: TGTGCCAGTAAACCAGACAGGGAGCCTGGAAACACCATATATTTT. It yields the protein CASKPDREPGNTIYF.